This T cell receptor beta chain was found in a study of T cell responses to AZD1222 COVID-19 vaccine. Sequencing used immunoSEQ multiplex PCR; TCRdb keeps in-frame clones, though not all of them. The sample holds about 130,000 clones, about 92% seen once. The CDR3 is 12 residues long. Germline CDR1 is MNHEY and CDR2 is SVGEGT. Trimming left V 4 bases short and J 11 bases short, with 11 bases between. The receptor was isolated from an adult in good health. The specimen was peripheral blood, collected on day 0 of MenACWY control vaccination. The chain employs TRBV6-2 or TRBV6-3 and TRBJ1-4; D remains unclear. CDR3 sequence (DNA): TGTGCCAGCAGTTTTGCGGAAATGAAACTGTTTTTT. Translating it yields CASSFAEMKLFF.